Reported below is one T cell receptor (beta chain). Source study methods: By means of reference gene primer amplification, nucleated cell counts were estimated. TCRdb keeps only in-frame clones here, not all; method: immunoSEQ multiplex PCR. V and J calls and clone size are those listed in that table; D and trimming were worked out from the DNA. The sample carries almost 200,000 clones, about 90% recorded once. The data stem from a study of blood T cell repertoires in COVID-19. Study information: The United States, Italy and Spain supplied acute and convalescent COVID-19 samples. T cells, B-cell-depleted T cells, or PBMCs provided the cDNA or gDNA that served as material.

The source of this sequence is a woman in her 70s with acute or convalescent COVID-19. The sequenced sample consisted of peripheral blood.

The CDR3 DNA reads TGCGCCAGCAGCGGATGGACTAGCGGCACCGGGGAGCTGTTTTTT. Residues: CASSGWTSGTGELFF. The gene calls are TRBV5-1 and TRBJ2-2; TRBD2 aligns across 10 bases. V lost 4 bases to trimming and J lost 4 bases; unmatched junction nucleotides: 4. This CDR3 has 15 amino acids. Germline V CDR1 and CDR2: SGHRS, YFSETQ. The full variable domain, completed using reference TRBV5-1 and TRBJ2-2, is KAGVTQTPRYLIKTRGQQVTLSCSPISGHRSVSWYQQTPGQGLQFLFEYFSETQRNKGNFPGRFSGRQFSNSRSEMNVSTLELGDSALYLCASSGWTSGTGELFFGEGSRLTVL.